A selection of T cell receptor beta chains follows, all from one sample in a study of CXCR3-negative and CXCR3-positive naive CD8 T cells. TCRdb re-called the 5' RACE reads and gives one entry per CDR3 protein, without DNA. Its table lists 130,000 or so distinct CDR3 sequences. Material: naive CXCR3+ CD8+ T cells from blood. The receptor source for this set is a human donor in good health. Some clones in this sample may be carry-over from other donors' samples. Each CDR3 is given with its conserved first and last residue.

V	J	CDR3
TRBV27	TRBJ2-4	CASLLAKNIQYF
TRBV6-1	TRBJ2-7	CASSEAPGTSYEQYF
TRBV11-2	TRBJ2-5	CASSVGGQETQYF
TRBV6-5	TRBJ2-5	CASSFGDNTPQETQYF
TRBV7-2	TRBJ2-7	CASSLVNEQYF
TRBV28	TRBJ1-1	CASSPLGGTGTEAFF
TRBV23-1	TRBJ2-2	CATRLAGVRTNTGELFF
TRBV5-1	TRBJ1-1	CASRAGLGTEAFF
TRBV12-3/TRBV12-4	TRBJ2-7	CASSERWAAGEQYF
TRBV4-3	TRBJ2-3	CASSQDHRATDTQYF
TRBV7-9	TRBJ2-5	CASSPRTETQYF
TRBV28	TRBJ2-5	CASSLDRGNQETQYF
TRBV28	TRBJ2-7	CASVDRSTYEQYF
TRBV7-9	TRBJ1-2	CASSLAMDRGYYGYTF
TRBV6-6	TRBJ2-3	CASSYSSGSGRAPDTQYF
TRBV5-1	TRBJ2-1	CASSAGTSANEQFF
TRBV6-2/TRBV6-3	TRBJ2-7	CASSSWTAEQYF
TRBV7-3	TRBJ2-7	CASSLSPAPSYEQYF
TRBV7-9	TRBJ2-1	CASSLLAGGSYNEQFF
TRBV7-2	TRBJ2-7	CASRSLGAGPLYEQYF
TRBV7-8	TRBJ2-7	CASSFHSSFGIYEQYF
TRBV7-2	TRBJ1-2	CASSLDYGYTF
TRBV29-1	TRBJ2-3	CSVVASGRETDTQYF
TRBV7-6	TRBJ2-1	CASSLYRGRNEQFF
TRBV28	TRBJ2-7	CASSLFKSSSYEQYF
TRBV11-2	TRBJ2-3	CASSFSGGARDTQYF
TRBV13	TRBJ1-2	CASSSEAQGYYGYTF
TRBV6-5	TRBJ1-5	CASSPRTPPSPQHF
TRBV28	TRBJ2-3	CASSWNPLAGGRPDTQYF
TRBV20-1	TRBJ2-7	CSASSGSYEQYF
TRBV24-1	TRBJ2-2	CATSDFYGLGELFF
TRBV7-9	TRBJ2-3	CASSLPNTDTQYF
TRBV14	TRBJ2-7	CASSQTGGWGAYEQYF
TRBV28	TRBJ2-3	CASSFRREGEEDTQYF
TRBV6-5	TRBJ2-1	CASSYFPALTYNEQFF
TRBV29-1	TRBJ1-2	CSAQFHGGYTF
TRBV29-1	TRBJ2-7	CSVERQGDDEQYF
TRBV29-1	TRBJ2-1	CSVEVVGGYNEQFF
TRBV9	TRBJ1-2	CASRGTGVYGYTF
TRBV7-6	TRBJ2-1	CASSSIPRVAAVENEQFF
TRBV10-3	TRBJ2-5	CAISGTGGTEETQYF
TRBV20-1	TRBJ1-1	CSARYTADTEAFF
TRBV3-1	TRBJ2-7	CASSQALRGLNYEQYF
TRBV28	TRBJ2-1	CASSLGAGGPRSYNEQFF
TRBV29-1	TRBJ2-1	CSVEGSSYNEQFF
TRBV29-1	TRBJ2-1	CSVESSGWNNEQFF
TRBV28	TRBJ2-1	CASSAAAYNEQFF
TRBV15	TRBJ2-2	CATSRDRAGHGELFF
TRBV6-5	TRBJ2-1	CASSYHGVAEQFF
TRBV19	TRBJ2-1	CASAYSGGNNEQFF
TRBV19	TRBJ2-6	CASSIAGYGANVLTF
TRBV3-1	TRBJ2-3	CASSQDGGSGDVTDTQYF
TRBV20-1	TRBJ2-7	CSARDPGGRWEQYF
TRBV28	TRBJ2-7	CASRLSTSTYEQYF